This entry concerns a single TCR beta chain. Its specificity is not known. These data belong to a study of T cell responses to AZD1222 COVID-19 vaccine. For the study at large: Second doses were pooled across both intervals (about 4 or about 12 weeks). The study's findings and limits: Nearly half of spike-specific TCRs reportedly go after variant regions that carry no mutations.

TCRdb's copy holds only in-frame clones and misses some; the assay was immunoSEQ multiplex PCR. The repertoire holds roughly 100,000 clones, roughly 80% seen once, with around 15% in the top ten. The input for sequencing was peripheral blood, taken on day 0 of AZD1222 vaccination. This TCR derives from an adult in good health.

CDR3 loop: CASSLALQPQHF. The CDR3 DNA sequence: TGTGCCAGCAGCTTAGCTTTGCAGCCCCAGCATTTT. The chain employs TRBV7-8 and TRBJ1-5; D remains unclear. The CDR3 is 12 residues long. Deletions cut 0 bases from V and 7 bases from J, with 4 bases between. CDR1 is SGHVS, CDR2 FQNEAQ, per germline. Looking up the rest from reference TRBV7-8 and TRBJ1-5 gives the full variable domain: GAGVSQSPRYKVAKRGQDVALRCDPISGHVSLFWYQQALGQGPEFLTYFQNEAQLDKSGLPSDRFFAERPEGSVSTLKIQRTQQEDSAVYLCASSLALQPQHFGDGTRLSIL.